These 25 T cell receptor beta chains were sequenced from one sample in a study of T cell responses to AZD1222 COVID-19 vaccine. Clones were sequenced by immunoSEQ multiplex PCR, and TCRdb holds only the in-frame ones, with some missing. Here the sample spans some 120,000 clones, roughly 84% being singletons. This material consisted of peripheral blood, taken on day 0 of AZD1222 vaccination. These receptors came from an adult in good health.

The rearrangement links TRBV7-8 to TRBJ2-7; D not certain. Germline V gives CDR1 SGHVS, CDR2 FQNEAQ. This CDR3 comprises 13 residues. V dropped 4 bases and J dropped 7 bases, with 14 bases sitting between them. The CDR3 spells CASSSPTVQEQYF. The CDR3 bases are TGTGCCAGCAGCTCCCCTACAGTGCAGGAGCAGTACTTC.

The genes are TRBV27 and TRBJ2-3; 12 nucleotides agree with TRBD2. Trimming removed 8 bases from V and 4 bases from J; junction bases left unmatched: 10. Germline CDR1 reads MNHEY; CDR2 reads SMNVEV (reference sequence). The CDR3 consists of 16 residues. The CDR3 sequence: CASRISSGGAPDTQYF. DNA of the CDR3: TGTGCCAGCCGCATCTCTAGCGGGGGGGCCCCAGATACGCAGTATTTT.

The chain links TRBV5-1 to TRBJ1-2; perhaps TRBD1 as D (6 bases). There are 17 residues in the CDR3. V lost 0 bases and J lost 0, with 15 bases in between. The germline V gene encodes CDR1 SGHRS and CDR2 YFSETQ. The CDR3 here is CASSLVTGPSSNYGYTF. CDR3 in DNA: TGCGCCAGCAGCTTGGTTACAGGGCCTTCTTCTAACTATGGCTACACCTTC.

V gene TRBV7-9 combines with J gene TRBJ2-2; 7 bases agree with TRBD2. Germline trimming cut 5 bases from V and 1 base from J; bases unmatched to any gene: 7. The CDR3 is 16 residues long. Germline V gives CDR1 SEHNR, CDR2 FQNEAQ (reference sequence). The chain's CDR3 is CASSRISGENTGELFF. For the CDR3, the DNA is TGTGCCAGCAGCCGAATAAGCGGGGAGAACACCGGGGAGCTGTTTTTT.

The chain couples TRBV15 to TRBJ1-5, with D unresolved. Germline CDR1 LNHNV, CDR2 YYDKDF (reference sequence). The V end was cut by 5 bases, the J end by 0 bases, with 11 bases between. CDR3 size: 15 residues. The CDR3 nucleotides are TGTGCCACCAGCCATTCCAGGAGTAGCAATCAGCCCCAGCATTTT. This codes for CATSHSRSSNQPQHF. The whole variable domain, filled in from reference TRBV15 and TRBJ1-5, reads DAMVIQNPRYQVTQFGKPVTLSCSQTLNHNVMYWYQQKSSQAPKLLFHYYDKDFNNEADTPDNFQSRRPNTSFCFLDIRSPGLGDTAMYLCATSHSRSSNQPQHFGDGTRLSIL.

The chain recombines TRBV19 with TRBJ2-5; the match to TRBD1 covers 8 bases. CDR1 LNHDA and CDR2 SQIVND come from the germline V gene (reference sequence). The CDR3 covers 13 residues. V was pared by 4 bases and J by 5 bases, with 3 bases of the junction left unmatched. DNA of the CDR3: TGTGCCAGTAGTAGGGGGGACAGGGAGACCCAGTACTTC. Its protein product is CASSRGDRETQYF.

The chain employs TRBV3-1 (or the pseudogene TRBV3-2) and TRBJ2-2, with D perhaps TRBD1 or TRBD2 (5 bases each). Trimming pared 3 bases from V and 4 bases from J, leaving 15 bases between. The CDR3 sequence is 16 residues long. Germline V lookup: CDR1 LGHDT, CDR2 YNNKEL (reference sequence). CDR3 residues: CASSHRNRRRTGELFF. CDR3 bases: TGTGCCAGCAGCCATCGTAACAGGAGGCGCACCGGGGAGCTGTTTTTT.

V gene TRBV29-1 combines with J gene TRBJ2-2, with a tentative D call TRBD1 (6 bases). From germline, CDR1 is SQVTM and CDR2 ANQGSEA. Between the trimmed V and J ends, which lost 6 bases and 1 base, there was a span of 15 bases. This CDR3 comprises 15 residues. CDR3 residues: CSVQIPGQNTGELFF. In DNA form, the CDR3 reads TGCAGCGTACAAATCCCGGGACAGAACACCGGGGAGCTGTTTTTT.

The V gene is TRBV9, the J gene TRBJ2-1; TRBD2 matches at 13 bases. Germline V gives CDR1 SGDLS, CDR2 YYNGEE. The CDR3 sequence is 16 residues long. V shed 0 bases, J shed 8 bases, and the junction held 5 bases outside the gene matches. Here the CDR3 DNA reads TGTGCCAGCAGCGTAGGGACTAGCGGGGGTAGGGATGAGCAGTTCTTC. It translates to CASSVGTSGGRDEQFF.

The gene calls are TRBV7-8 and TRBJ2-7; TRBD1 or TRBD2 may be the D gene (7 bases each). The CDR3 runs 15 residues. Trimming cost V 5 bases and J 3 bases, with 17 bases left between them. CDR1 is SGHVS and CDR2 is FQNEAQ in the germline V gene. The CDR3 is CASSPRGAGGYEQYF. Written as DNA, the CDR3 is TGTGCCAGCAGCCCCCGGGGGGCAGGGGGCTACGAGCAGTACTTC.

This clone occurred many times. This CDR3 reads CASSPVGGREGTEAFF. CDR3 coding DNA: TGTGCCAGCAGCCCCGTCGGGGGCAGGGAGGGAACTGAAGCTTTCTTT. V and J are TRBV5-4 and TRBJ1-1, with a tentative D call TRBD1 (6 bases). Trimming left V 4 bases short and J 5 bases short, with 21 bases between. This CDR3 has 16 amino acids. Germline V gene lookup returns CDR1 SGHNT and CDR2 YYREEE (reference sequence).

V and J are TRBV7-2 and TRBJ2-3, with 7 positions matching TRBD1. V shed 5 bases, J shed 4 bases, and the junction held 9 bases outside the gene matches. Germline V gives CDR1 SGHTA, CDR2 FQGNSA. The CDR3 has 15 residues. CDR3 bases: TGTGCCAGCAGCCCTCTCGGACAGGTGTCAGATACGCAGTATTTT. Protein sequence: CASSPLGQVSDTQYF.

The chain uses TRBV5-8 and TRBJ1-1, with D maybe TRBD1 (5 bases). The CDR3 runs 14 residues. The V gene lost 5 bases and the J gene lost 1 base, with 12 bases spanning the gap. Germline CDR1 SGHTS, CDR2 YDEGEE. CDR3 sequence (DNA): TGTGCCAGCAGGCTGGGACTGAAGAACACTGAAGCTTTCTTT. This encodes CASRLGLKNTEAFF.

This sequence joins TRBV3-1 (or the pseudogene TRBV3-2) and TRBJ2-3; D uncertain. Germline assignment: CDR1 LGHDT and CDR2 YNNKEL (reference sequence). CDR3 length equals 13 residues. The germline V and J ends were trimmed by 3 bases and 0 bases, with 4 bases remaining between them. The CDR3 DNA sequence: TGTGCCAGCAGCCACTATAGCACAGATACGCAGTATTTT. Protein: CASSHYSTDTQYF.

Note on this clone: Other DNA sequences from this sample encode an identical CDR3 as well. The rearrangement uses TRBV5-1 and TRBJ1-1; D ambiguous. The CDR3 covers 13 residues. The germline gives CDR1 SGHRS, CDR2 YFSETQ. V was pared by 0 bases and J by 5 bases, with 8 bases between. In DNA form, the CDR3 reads TGCGCCAGCAGCTTGGCCCTAGGGACTGAAGCTTTCTTT. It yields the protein CASSLALGTEAFF.

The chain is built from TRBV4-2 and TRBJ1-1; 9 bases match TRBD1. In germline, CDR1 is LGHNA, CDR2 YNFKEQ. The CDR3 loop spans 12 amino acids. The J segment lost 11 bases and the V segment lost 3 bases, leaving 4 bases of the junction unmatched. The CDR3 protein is CASSQDRGGAFF. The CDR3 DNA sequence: TGTGCCAGCAGCCAGGACAGGGGTGGCGCTTTCTTT.

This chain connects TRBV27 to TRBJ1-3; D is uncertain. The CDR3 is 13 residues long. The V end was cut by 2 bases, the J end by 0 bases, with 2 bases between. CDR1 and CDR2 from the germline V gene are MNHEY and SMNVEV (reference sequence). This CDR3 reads CASSLNSGNTIYF. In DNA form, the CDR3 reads TGTGCCAGCAGTTTAAACTCTGGAAACACCATATATTTT.

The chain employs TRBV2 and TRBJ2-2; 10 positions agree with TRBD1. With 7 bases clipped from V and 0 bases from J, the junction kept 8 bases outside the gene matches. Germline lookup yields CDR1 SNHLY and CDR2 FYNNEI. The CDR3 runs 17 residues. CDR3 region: CASMTGGTGANTGELFF. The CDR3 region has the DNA TGTGCCAGCATGACGGGAGGGACAGGGGCGAACACCGGGGAGCTGTTTTTT.

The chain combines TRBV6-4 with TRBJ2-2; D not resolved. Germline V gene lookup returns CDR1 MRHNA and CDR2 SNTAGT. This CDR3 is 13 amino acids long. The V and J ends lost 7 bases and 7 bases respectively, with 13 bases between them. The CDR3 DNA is TGTGCCAGCACCAAAGAGTGGGGCGGGGAGCTGTTTTTT. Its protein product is CASTKEWGGELFF.

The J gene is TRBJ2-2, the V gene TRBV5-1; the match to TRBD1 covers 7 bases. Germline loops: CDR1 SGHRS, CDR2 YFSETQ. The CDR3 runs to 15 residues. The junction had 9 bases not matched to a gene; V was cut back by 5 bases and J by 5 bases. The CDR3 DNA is TGCGCCAGCAGACGCACCGGGACAGTAACCGGGGAGCTGTTTTTT. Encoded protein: CASRRTGTVTGELFF. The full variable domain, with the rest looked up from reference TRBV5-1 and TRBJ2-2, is KAGVTQTPRYLIKTRGQQVTLSCSPISGHRSVSWYQQTPGQGLQFLFEYFSETQRNKGNFPGRFSGRQFSNSRSEMNVSTLELGDSALYLCASRRTGTVTGELFFGEGSRLTVL.

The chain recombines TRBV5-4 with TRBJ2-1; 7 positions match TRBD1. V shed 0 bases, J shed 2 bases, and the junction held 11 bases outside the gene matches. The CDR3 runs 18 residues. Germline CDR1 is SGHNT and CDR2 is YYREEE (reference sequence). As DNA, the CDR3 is TGTGCCAGCAGCTTGGCCTCCCAGGGGGTCGGACCCTACAATGAGCAGTTCTTC. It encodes CASSLASQGVGPYNEQFF.

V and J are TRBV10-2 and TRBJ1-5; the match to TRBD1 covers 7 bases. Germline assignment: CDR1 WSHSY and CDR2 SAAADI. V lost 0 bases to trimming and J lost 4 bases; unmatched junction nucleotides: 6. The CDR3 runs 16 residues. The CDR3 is CASSESRGRGNQPQHF. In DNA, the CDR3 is TGCGCCAGCAGTGAGTCGAGGGGGCGGGGGAATCAGCCCCAGCATTTT.

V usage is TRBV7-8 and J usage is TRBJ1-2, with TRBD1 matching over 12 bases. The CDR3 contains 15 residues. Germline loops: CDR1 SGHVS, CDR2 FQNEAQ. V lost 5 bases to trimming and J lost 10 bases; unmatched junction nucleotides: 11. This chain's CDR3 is CASSPPGQGARVYTF. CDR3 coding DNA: TGTGCCAGCAGCCCGCCGGGACAGGGGGCCCGGGTCTACACCTTC.

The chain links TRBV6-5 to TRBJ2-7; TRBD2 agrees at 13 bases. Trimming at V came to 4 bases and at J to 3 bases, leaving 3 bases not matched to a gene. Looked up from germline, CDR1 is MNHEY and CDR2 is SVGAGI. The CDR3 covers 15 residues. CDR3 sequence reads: CASSFGLAGDYEQYF. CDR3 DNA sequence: TGTGCCAGCAGTTTCGGACTAGCGGGGGACTACGAGCAGTACTTC.

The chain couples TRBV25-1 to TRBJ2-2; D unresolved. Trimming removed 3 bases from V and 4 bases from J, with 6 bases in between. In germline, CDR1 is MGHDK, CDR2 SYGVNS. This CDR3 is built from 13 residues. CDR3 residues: CASSDWSTGELFF. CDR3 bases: TGTGCCAGCAGTGATTGGAGCACCGGGGAGCTGTTTTTT.